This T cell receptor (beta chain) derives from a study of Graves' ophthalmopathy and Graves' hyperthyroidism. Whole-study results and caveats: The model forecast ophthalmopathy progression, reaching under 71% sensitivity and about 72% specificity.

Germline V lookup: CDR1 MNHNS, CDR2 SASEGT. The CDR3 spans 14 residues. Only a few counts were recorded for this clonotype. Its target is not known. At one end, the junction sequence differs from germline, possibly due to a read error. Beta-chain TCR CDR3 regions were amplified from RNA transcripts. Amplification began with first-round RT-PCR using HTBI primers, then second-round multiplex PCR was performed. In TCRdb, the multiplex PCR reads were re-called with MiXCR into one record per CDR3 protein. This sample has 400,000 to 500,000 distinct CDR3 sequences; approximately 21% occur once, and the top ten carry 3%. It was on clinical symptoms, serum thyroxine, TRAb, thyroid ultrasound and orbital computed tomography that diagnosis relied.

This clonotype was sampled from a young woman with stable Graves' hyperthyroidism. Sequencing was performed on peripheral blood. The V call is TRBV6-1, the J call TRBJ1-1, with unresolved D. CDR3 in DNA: TGTGCCAGCAGAGAAGAGGACCCTGGAATGGGAGCTTTCTTT. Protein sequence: CASREEDPGMGAFF.